Described below is a single T cell receptor (beta chain) sequence and its context. The clone's antigen remains unknown. One base away there is no much larger clone; base qualities are not given. The data originate from a study of radiotherapy plus CTLA-4 blockade in lung cancer (dated by TCRdb to between 2017 and 2018). For the study in its entirety: Objective responses were observed in 18% of enrolled patients, and disease control was achieved in 25% to 35%. Study-wide conclusions, independent of this receptor: After treatment with radiotherapy and ipilimumab, TCR clones that originated in tumors expanded in peripheral blood. The strongest predictors of response, as reported, were early dynamic changes in blood T cell clones along with a rise in serum interferon-beta after radiation.

The study evaluated CTLA-4 blockade (ipilimumab) given together with focal radiation therapy in patients who had chemo-refractory metastatic non-small-cell lung cancer. The protocol used for the library was the immunoSEQ multiplex PCR assay. TCRdb took over this immuneACCESS table, retaining in-frame rearrangements with V and J assigned. Such tables are incomplete; in checked studies, under half of the missing clones stem from an unresolved V gene, and the remainder is unexplained. The sample profile shows about 49,000 clones; less than 85% of them were found once. Approximately 10% of the sample belongs to the ten largest clones. The CDR3, from cysteine to phenylalanine, totals 13 residues. Only CDR3 DNA remains: 39 bases, in frame from the first base. V is cut by 3 bases and J by 9 bases, and the space between the germline ends is 15 bases. CDR1 SGHTA and CDR2 FQGNSA were looked up in the germline V gene.

The receptor's source is a human donor with non-small cell lung cancer who had stable disease on radiotherapy plus ipilimumab. Recombination linked TRBV7-2 to TRBJ2-7, with the D gene not clear enough to name. The sample consisted of peripheral blood, taken from a patient treated with radiotherapy plus ipilimumab. The CDR3 is CASSFPGQVGQYF. The DNA is TGTGCCAGCAGCTTCCCCGGTCAGGTAGGGCAGTACTTC.